This T cell receptor (beta chain) derives from a study of T-cell reconstitution after alpha-beta-depleted transplantation in children. The CDR3 loop spans 15 amino acids. J lost 5 bases, V lost 6 bases, and 10 bases had no gene match. Per germline, CDR1 ENHRY and CDR2 SYGVKD. Unique molecular identifiers were incorporated during preparation of the TCRbeta library. TCRdb fed the PCR reads into MiXCR, producing one record per CDR3 protein. The sample contains approximately 83,000 distinct CDR3 sequences, about 12% of which appear only once. The chain employs TRBV10-3 and TRBJ1-1, with 9 bases that match TRBD1. Specimen: PBMCs from the stem cell graft donor, collected from the stem cell graft. The origin of this receptor is a human donor who donated a stem cell graft to a child with inherited bone marrow failure. The CDR3 loop is CAISNAGTGITEAFF. For the CDR3, the DNA is TGTGCCATCAGCAACGCGGGGACAGGGATAACTGAAGCTTTCTTT.